This passage covers 9 T cell receptor beta chains from one sample sequenced in a study of tumor-infiltrating lymphocytes in primary liver carcinoma. The tissue used was unsorted bulk material of about 20-33 mg. RNA and DNA were co-extracted from it with the AllPrep DNA/RNA mini kit. TCR beta cDNA was reverse-transcribed from around 0.55 ug of total RNA. The reaction used a constant-region primer and ProtoScript II reverse transcriptase. The TCR beta library was amplified through three nested multiplex PCR rounds in a modified ARM-PCR procedure. The two initial PCR rounds, roughly 9 cycles each, used TRBV1-TRBV30 forward and C-beta reverse primers. One entry per CDR3 protein results from TCRdb running MiXCR on the multiplex PCR reads. The sample lists 20,000 to 25,000 distinct CDR3 sequences, roughly 80% occurring once. Material for sequencing was liver tumor tissue from sampling region 5. Documented subset: tumor region T5, tumor centre. All receptors come from a woman in her 30s with primary liver carcinoma and hepatitis B virus infection.

This clonotype was detected ten times or more. CDR3 protein: CASSLSDRGGNTIYF. The DNA of the CDR3 is TGTGCCAGCAGTTTATCGGACCGAGGGGGAAACACCATATATTTT. The chain joins TRBV12-3 or TRBV12-4 to TRBJ1-3; D ambiguous. The CDR3 runs to 15 residues. The germline V and J ends were trimmed by 2 bases and 4 bases, with 12 bases remaining between them.

Comments on this clonotype: The CDR3 end shows no conserved phenylalanine or tryptophan, and so a read error is likely. In DNA, the CDR3 is TGTGGCAGCAGCTTAAGCGGGAGAGGTACAGATACGCAGTATTAT. Translating it yields CGSSLSGRGTDTQYY. The V and J genes are TRBV11-2 and TRBJ2-3; 8 bases map to TRBD2. This CDR3 has 15 amino acids. CDR1 SGHAT and CDR2 FQNNGV come from the germline V gene.

The sample holds one count of this clonotype. The rearrangement links TRBV11-1 to TRBJ2-7; D unclear. The V gene lost 1 base and the J gene lost 8 bases, with 9 bases spanning the gap. The CDR3 spans 12 residues. CDR1 is SGHAT and CDR2 is FQDESV in the germline V gene (reference sequence). CDR3: CASSLGYLQQYF. CDR3 in DNA: TGTGCCAGCAGCTTAGGATATCTCCAGCAGTACTTC.

As to this clonotype: Since no conserved phenylalanine or tryptophan closes the CDR3, a read error is the likely cause. CDR3 loop: CASSASYTGEQYL. The CDR3 DNA is TGTGCCAGCAGCGCCTCGTATACGGGCGAGCAGTACTTA. The chain has TRBV11-2 and TRBJ2-7; D gene uncertain. There are 13 residues in the CDR3. Trimming removed 5 bases at V and 6 bases at J, with 14 bases between. From germline, CDR1 is SGHAT and CDR2 FQNNGV.

To note about this clonotype: The conserved phenylalanine or tryptophan is not found at the CDR3 terminus, so this likely reflects a read error. The gene calls are TRBV6-5 and TRBJ2-2; possibly TRBD1 for D (6 bases). The CDR3 loop spans 18 amino acids. The germline V gene has CDR1 MNHEY and CDR2 SVGAGI. This chain's CDR3 is CASCYSPGVGSGTGELFL. As DNA, the CDR3 is TGTGCCAGCTGTTACTCCCCAGGGGTCGGAAGCGGCACCGGGGAGCTGTTTCTT.

This clonotype has only one observation. A read error is possible here, since a much larger clone lies one base away. The chain joins TRBV10-3 to TRBJ1-5, with D uncertain. The CDR3 contains 14 residues. CDR1 is ENHRY, CDR2 SYGVKD, per germline. CDR3 in amino acids: CTISESSNNQPQHF. The CDR3 DNA follows: TGTACCATCAGTGAGTCGTCGAACAATCAGCCCCAGCATTTT.

A word on this clonotype: Compared with germline, one end of the junction differs, possibly owing to a read error. The chain combines TRBV10-3 with TRBJ2-2; D unresolved. The germline gives CDR1 ENHRY, CDR2 SYGVKD. This CDR3 has 16 residues. The CDR3 DNA sequence: TGTGCAATCAGTGAGTCCCACAATTTGAACACCAGGGAGCTGTTTTTT. It translates to CAISESHNLNTRELFF.

With respect to this clonotype: Germline and junction disagree at one end, which may indicate a read error. The rearrangement links TRBV10-3 to TRBJ2-1; 8 bases line up with TRBD2. The length of the CDR3 is 16 residues. The V gene's germline CDR1 is ENHRY and CDR2 SYGVKD. The CDR3 DNA reads as TGTCCCATCAGTGAGTCGATAGCGGGGTCCTACAATGAGCAGTTCTTC. This sequence encodes CPISESIAGSYNEQFF.

Turning to this clonotype: Germline is not matched at one junction end, which may reflect a read error. The V and J genes are TRBV4-1 and TRBJ2-3; a weak D match, TRBD2 (6 bases). Germline assignment: CDR1 MGHRA and CDR2 YSYEKL. The CDR3 sequence is 18 residues long. As DNA, the CDR3 is TGCGCCAGCAGCCGACTAGGCGTGGTAGCTGAAGACTCGGATACGCGGTATTTT. Translating gives CASSRLGVVAEDSDTRYF.